These 23 T cell receptor beta chains originate from one sample sequenced in a study of beta chain features in type 1 diabetes. TCRB transcripts that were expressed got sequenced, as all of the isolated RNA had been reverse transcribed. TCRdb keeps only in-frame clones here, not all; method: immunoSEQ multiplex PCR. This repertoire shows roughly 730,000 clones, 13% found once; its top ten account for approximately 0.022%. The antigens these receptors bind are not known. Findings and limits, study-wide: Shortening of TCRB CDR3s, moderate but significant, appeared in all four CD4+ subsets of Type 1 diabetes patients.

Sequencing input: naive CD4+ T cells from blood. These receptors all stem from a young man with type 1 diabetes.

V is TRBV5-1 and J is TRBJ2-1, with 8 bases lining up with TRBD1. Germline V gives CDR1 SGHRS, CDR2 YFSETQ. The CDR3 runs to 16 residues. Trimming took 4 bases from V and 8 from J; bases not matched to a gene: 14. This CDR3 reads CASSTEGPGGKDEQFF. Written as DNA, the CDR3 is TGCGCCAGCAGCACCGAGGGCCCAGGGGGCAAGGATGAGCAGTTCTTC.

This clone was detected only a few times. The rearrangement joins TRBV29-1 to TRBJ2-6; perhaps TRBD1 as D (6 bases). The CDR3 is made up of 16 amino acids. The germline V gene encodes CDR1 SQVTM and CDR2 ANQGSEA. The V end lost 4 bases, the J end lost 1 base, and 14 bases lay between the germline ends. The CDR3 sequence is CSVARDTVSGANVLTF. As DNA, the CDR3 is TGCAGCGTTGCCAGGGACACCGTGTCTGGGGCCAACGTCCTGACTTTC.

V is TRBV11-3 and J is TRBJ1-5; 7 nucleotides align to TRBD1. The length of the CDR3 is 14 residues. CDR1 and CDR2 from the germline V gene are SGHNT and YENEEA. V was pared by 5 bases and J by 1 base, with 2 bases of the junction left unmatched. CDR3 sequence (DNA): TGTGCCAGCAGCCAGGACAGGAGCAATCAGCCCCAGCATTTT. It translates to CASSQDRSNQPQHF.

This clone has only a few counts. The rearrangement links TRBV10-3 to TRBJ2-2; D is unresolved. CDR1 is ENHRY, CDR2 SYGVKD, per germline. Trimming cost V 7 bases and J 0 bases, with 6 bases left between them. The length of the CDR3 is 13 residues. In nucleotides, the CDR3 is TGTGCCATCATTTCCGCGAACACCGGGGAGCTGTTTTTT. Protein: CAIISANTGELFF.

The chain is built from TRBV29-1 and TRBJ1-2; D is uncertain. Germline values: CDR1 SQVTM, CDR2 ANQGSEA. The CDR3 runs 14 residues. V lost 4 bases to trimming and J lost 2 bases, with 14 bases between them. In DNA form, the CDR3 reads TGCAGCGTTGTGACACAGCCCTCAAACTATGGCTACACCTTC. Translation gives CSVVTQPSNYGYTF.

The chain carries TRBV29-1 and TRBJ2-3, with a possible D match to TRBD1 (5 bases). The CDR3 contains 13 residues. The ends were cut back, 8 bases at V and 3 bases at J, with 15 bases in the middle. CDR1 is SQVTM and CDR2 is ANQGSEA in the germline V gene. CDR3 DNA sequence: TGCAGCTCTTTACAGGAATTTACAGATACGCAGTATTTT. It yields the protein CSSLQEFTDTQYF.

The chain uses TRBV30 and TRBJ1-1; D is unclear. The V gene's germline CDR1 is GTSNPN and CDR2 SVGIG (reference sequence). With 7 bases removed from V and 3 bases from J, the gap between germline ends came to 9 bases. The CDR3 spans 11 residues. CDR3 residues: CALNRDTEAFF. The CDR3 nucleotides are TGTGCCTTAAACCGGGACACTGAAGCTTTCTTT.

A few counts support this clone. The V call is TRBV6-1, the J call TRBJ1-5; D is ambiguous. The germline V and J ends were trimmed by 4 bases and 4 bases, with 17 bases remaining between them. CDR1 is MNHNS, CDR2 SASEGT, per germline. The CDR3 runs to 16 residues. The CDR3 DNA sequence: TGTGCCAGCAGTGGTGATGTGGTCTTGGGGAATCAGCCCCAGCATTTT. It translates to CASSGDVVLGNQPQHF.

The chain combines TRBV4-1 with TRBJ2-5, with D perhaps TRBD1 or TRBD2 (5 bases each). This CDR3 region has 16 residues. With 0 bases removed from V and 4 bases from J, the gap between germline ends came to 15 bases. CDR1 is MGHRA, CDR2 YSYEKL, per germline. In DNA, the CDR3 is TGCGCCAGCAGCCAAGAAGGGGACCTTGGTGGAGAGACCCAGTACTTC. Protein sequence: CASSQEGDLGGETQYF.

This chain joins TRBV28 and TRBJ2-3; D gene uncertain. In germline, CDR1 is MDHEN, CDR2 SYDVKM. This CDR3 is built from 15 residues. V was clipped by 6 bases and J by 2 bases, with 15 bases between them. The CDR3 here is CASSFAASLTDTQYF. The CDR3 bases are TGTGCCAGCAGCTTCGCGGCCTCTCTCACAGATACGCAGTATTTT. Full variable domain (missing parts from reference TRBV28 and TRBJ2-3): DVKVTQSSRYLVKRTGEKVFLECVQDMDHENMFWYRQDPGLGLRLIYFSYDVKMKEKGDIPEGYSVSREKKERFSLILESASTNQTSMYLCASSFAASLTDTQYFGPGTRLTVL.

The rearrangement uses TRBV5-4 and TRBJ2-2; 8 nucleotides match TRBD2. With 4 bases clipped from V and 5 bases from J, the junction kept 4 bases outside the gene matches. The germline gives CDR1 SGHNT, CDR2 YYREEE (reference sequence). The length of the CDR3 is 14 residues. The CDR3 coding sequence is TGTGCCAGCAGCCTGACTAGCGTGACCGGGGAGCTGTTTTTT. It translates to CASSLTSVTGELFF.

The rearrangement uses TRBV18 and TRBJ2-7, with D hard to call. The CDR3 runs to 12 residues. V was trimmed by 3 bases and J by 3 bases, leaving 6 bases between them. The germline CDR1 and CDR2 sequences are KGHSH and LQKENI. The CDR3 spells CASSPSDYEQYF. The CDR3 bases are TGTGCCAGCTCACCGTCAGACTACGAGCAGTACTTC.

This chain uses TRBV7-9 with TRBJ1-5; a possible D gene is TRBD1 (6 bases). Trimming cost V 5 bases and J 1 base, with 15 bases left between them. CDR3 size: 16 residues. In germline, CDR1 is SEHNR, CDR2 FQNEAQ (reference sequence). This chain's CDR3 is CASSPGAEGSNQPQHF. CDR3 coding DNA: TGTGCCAGCAGCCCAGGGGCGGAGGGGAGCAATCAGCCCCAGCATTTT.

This rearrangement joins TRBV10-3 to TRBJ2-3; TRBD1 is a possible D gene (6 bases). CDR1 is ENHRY, CDR2 SYGVKD, per germline. This CDR3 has 15 residues. Deletions cut 4 bases from V and 0 bases from J, with 11 bases between. DNA for the CDR3: TGTGCCATCAGTGCCCGGGACATTAGCACAGATACGCAGTATTTT. This codes for CAISARDISTDTQYF.

In this sample, this clone turned up a few times. The chain carries TRBV18 and TRBJ2-7, with D perhaps TRBD2 (6 bases). Trimming left V 1 base short and J 3 bases short, with 7 bases between. The germline V gene encodes CDR1 KGHSH and CDR2 LQKENI. The CDR3 sequence is 13 residues long. CDR3 region: CASSPQDYYEQYF. DNA for the CDR3: TGTGCCAGCTCACCACAGGACTACTACGAGCAGTACTTC.

There are a few counts of this clone. This rearrangement joins TRBV6-1 to TRBJ1-6; a possible D gene is TRBD1 (5 bases). The germline V and J ends were trimmed by 7 bases and 7 bases, with 8 bases remaining between them. Germline values: CDR1 MNHNS, CDR2 SASEGT. This CDR3 has 12 residues. The CDR3 DNA reads as TGTGCCAGCAACAGGCTGAATTCACCCCTCCACTTT. Encoded protein: CASNRLNSPLHF.

This clone was seen more than once but under ten times. This chain uses TRBV6-5 with TRBJ2-5; 9 nucleotides align to TRBD1. The CDR3 loop spans 12 amino acids. After removal of 7 bases from V and 5 bases from J, the junction contained 2 bases not matched to a gene. Germline V gene lookup returns CDR1 MNHEY and CDR2 SVGAGI. The CDR3 DNA is TGTGCCAGCATTGACAGGGGGGAGACCCAGTACTTC. Translation: CASIDRGETQYF.

This clone was counted a few times. The rearrangement uses TRBV7-6 and TRBJ2-3; 12 nucleotides align to TRBD2. V lost 3 bases to trimming and J lost 2 bases; unmatched junction nucleotides: 3. Per germline, CDR1 SGHVS and CDR2 FNYEAQ. This CDR3 contains 16 residues. The CDR3 nucleotides read TGTGCCAGCAGCTTGACTAGCGGGGGCTTCACAGATACGCAGTATTTT. This encodes CASSLTSGGFTDTQYF.

Only a few counts were recorded for this clone. The V call is TRBV30, the J call TRBJ1-3; no reliable D call. CDR1 is GTSNPN and CDR2 is SVGIG in the germline V gene (reference sequence). The V gene lost 2 bases and the J gene lost 1 base, with 6 bases spanning the gap. This CDR3 spans 13 amino acids. The DNA for the CDR3 is TGTGCCTGGAGTCTCAAATCTGGAAACACCATATATTTT. It is translated as CAWSLKSGNTIYF.

The chain employs TRBV10-3 and TRBJ2-7; 9 bases agree with TRBD1. The CDR3 extends over 16 amino acids. Germline CDR1 and CDR2: ENHRY and SYGVKD. J gave up 2 bases and V 2 bases, and 7 bases lay outside the gene matches. The CDR3 sequence is CAISEEGGTGPYEQYF. In DNA form, the CDR3 reads TGTGCCATCAGTGAGGAAGGTGGGACAGGGCCCTACGAGCAGTACTTC.

The chain links TRBV4-1 to TRBJ1-2; D ambiguous. Germline V gene data show CDR1 as MGHRA and CDR2 as YSYEKL. Between the trimmed V and J ends, which lost 0 bases and 5 bases, there was a span of 10 bases. CDR3 length equals 14 residues. The CDR3, as DNA: TGCGCCAGCAGCCAAGATCCCACAACGTATGGCTACACCTTC. It is translated as CASSQDPTTYGYTF.

This clone showed up just a few times. V usage is TRBV28 and J usage is TRBJ1-5; tentative D call: TRBD1 (5 bases). The V gene's germline CDR1 is MDHEN and CDR2 SYDVKM. The CDR3 covers 17 residues. V was shortened by 2 bases and J by 0 bases, with 14 bases between the two germline ends. CDR3 loop: CASSLIGGDYSNQPQHF. For the CDR3, the DNA is TGTGCCAGCAGTTTAATCGGTGGGGACTATAGCAATCAGCCCCAGCATTTT.

In this sample, this clone turned up a few times. The rearrangement joins TRBV6-1 to TRBJ1-5; D is perhaps TRBD1 (5 bases). Germline CDR1 MNHNS, CDR2 SASEGT. V was trimmed by 2 bases and J by 7 bases, leaving 12 bases between them. CDR3 length: 14 residues. CDR3 residues: CASSETGNGQPQHF. The CDR3 DNA is TGTGCCAGCAGTGAAACAGGTAACGGGCAGCCCCAGCATTTT.